A single TCR beta chain is shown here with its context. Antigen unknown. The germline V gene has CDR1 SNHLY and CDR2 FYNNEI. This CDR3 is 12 amino acids long. V shed 3 bases and J shed 5 bases, with 6 bases lying between them. The data were taken from a study of identical twins. Overall study findings and caveats: High-abundance cord blood beta clonotypes had fewer insertions; memory repertoires showed none.

Unique molecular identifiers were present on cDNA, and template switching added a universal primer site. TCRdb itself ran the 5' RACE reads through MiXCR, one entry per CDR3 protein. This table holds roughly 250,000 distinct CDR3 sequences, around an eighth found once. This sequence was found in a woman aged 18-35 years in good health. The genes are TRBV2 and TRBJ2-3; D uncertain. Sequencing was carried out using memory (CD45RO+) T cells sorted from blood. CDR3 sequence (DNA): TGTGCCAGCAGTGACGTCAGAGATACGCAGTATTTT. Encoded protein: CASSDVRDTQYF.